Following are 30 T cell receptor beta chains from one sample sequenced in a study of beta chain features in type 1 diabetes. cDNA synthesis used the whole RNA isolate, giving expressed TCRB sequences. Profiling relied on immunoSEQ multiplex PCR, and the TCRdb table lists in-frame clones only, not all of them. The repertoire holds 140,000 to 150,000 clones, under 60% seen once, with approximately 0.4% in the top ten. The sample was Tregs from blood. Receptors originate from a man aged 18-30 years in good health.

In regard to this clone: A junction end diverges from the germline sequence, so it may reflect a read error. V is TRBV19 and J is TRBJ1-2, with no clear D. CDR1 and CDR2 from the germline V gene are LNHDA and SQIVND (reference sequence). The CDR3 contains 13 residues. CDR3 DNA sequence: TGTGCCAGTTCAGTCATAATTAACTATGGCCACACCTTC. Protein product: CASSVIINYGHTF. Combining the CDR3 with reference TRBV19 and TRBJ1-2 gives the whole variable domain DGGITQSPKYLFRKEGQNVTLSCEQNLNHDAMYWYRQDPGQGLRLIYYSQIVNDFQKGDIAEGYSVSREKKESFPLTVTSAQKNPTAFYLCASSVIINYGHTFGSGTRLTVV.

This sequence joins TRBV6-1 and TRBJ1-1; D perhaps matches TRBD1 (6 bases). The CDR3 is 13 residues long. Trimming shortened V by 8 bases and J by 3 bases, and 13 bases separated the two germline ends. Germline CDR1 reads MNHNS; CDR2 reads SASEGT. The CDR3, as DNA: TGTGCCAGCCACCCCCAGGGGTACACTGAAGCTTTCTTT. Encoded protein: CASHPQGYTEAFF.

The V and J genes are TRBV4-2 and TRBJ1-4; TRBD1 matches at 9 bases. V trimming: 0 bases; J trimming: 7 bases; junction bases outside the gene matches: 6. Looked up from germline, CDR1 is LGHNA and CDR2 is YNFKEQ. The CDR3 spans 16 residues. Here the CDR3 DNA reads TGTGCCAGCAGCCAAGACGAGGGACAGGGCACTGAAAAACTGTTTTTT. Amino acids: CASSQDEGQGTEKLFF.

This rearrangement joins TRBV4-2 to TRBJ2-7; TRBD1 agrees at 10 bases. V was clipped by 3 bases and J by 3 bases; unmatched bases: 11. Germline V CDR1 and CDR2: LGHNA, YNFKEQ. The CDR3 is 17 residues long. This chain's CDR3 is CASSQDVPGQGFYEQYF. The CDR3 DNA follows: TGTGCCAGCAGCCAGGATGTCCCGGGACAGGGGTTCTACGAGCAGTACTTC.

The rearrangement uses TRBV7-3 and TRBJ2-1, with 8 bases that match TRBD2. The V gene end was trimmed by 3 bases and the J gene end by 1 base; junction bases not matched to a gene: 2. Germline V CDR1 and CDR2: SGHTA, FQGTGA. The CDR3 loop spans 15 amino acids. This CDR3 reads CASSFASGSYNEQFF. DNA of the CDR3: TGTGCCAGCAGCTTCGCTAGCGGGTCCTACAATGAGCAGTTCTTC.

The CDR3 reads CASSLGRWGPTGELFF. For the CDR3, the DNA is TGCGCCAGCAGCTTGGGGCGCTGGGGGCCCACCGGGGAGCTGTTTTTT. The V call is TRBV5-1, the J call TRBJ2-2, with D maybe TRBD1 (6 bases). The CDR3 is made up of 16 amino acids. Germline V CDR1 and CDR2: SGHRS, YFSETQ. Trimming shortened V by 0 bases and J by 4 bases, and 13 bases separated the two germline ends. The full variable domain, completed using reference TRBV5-1 and TRBJ2-2, is KAGVTQTPRYLIKTRGQQVTLSCSPISGHRSVSWYQQTPGQGLQFLFEYFSETQRNKGNFPGRFSGRQFSNSRSEMNVSTLELGDSALYLCASSLGRWGPTGELFFGEGSRLTVL.

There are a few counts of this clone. The CDR3 loop reads CASSFWQGGYEQFF. CDR3 in DNA: TGTGCCAGCAGTTTTTGGCAGGGAGGATATGAGCAGTTCTTC. V gene TRBV27 combines with J gene TRBJ2-1, with D maybe TRBD2 (6 bases). Germline lookup yields CDR1 MNHEY and CDR2 SMNVEV (reference sequence). CDR3 length equals 14 residues. The germline V and J ends were trimmed by 3 bases and 8 bases, with 14 bases remaining between them.

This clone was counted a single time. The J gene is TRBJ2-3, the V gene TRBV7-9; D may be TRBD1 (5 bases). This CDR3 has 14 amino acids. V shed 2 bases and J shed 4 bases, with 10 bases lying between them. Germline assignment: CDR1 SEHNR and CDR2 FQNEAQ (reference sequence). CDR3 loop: CASSLRGSPDTQYF. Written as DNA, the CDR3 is TGTGCCAGCAGCTTAAGGGGCAGCCCAGATACGCAGTATTTT.

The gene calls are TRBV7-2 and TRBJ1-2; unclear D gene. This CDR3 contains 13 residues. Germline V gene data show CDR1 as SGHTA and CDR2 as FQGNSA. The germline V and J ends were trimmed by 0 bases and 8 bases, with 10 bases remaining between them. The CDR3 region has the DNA TGTGCCAGCAGCTTAGCGATGGAGAGCGGCTACACCTTC. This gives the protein CASSLAMESGYTF.

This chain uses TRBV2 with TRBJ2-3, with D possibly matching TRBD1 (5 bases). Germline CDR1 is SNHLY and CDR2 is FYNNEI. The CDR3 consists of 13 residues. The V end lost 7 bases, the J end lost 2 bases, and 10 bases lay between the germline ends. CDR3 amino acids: CASIGRDTDTQYF. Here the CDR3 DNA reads TGTGCCAGCATCGGCAGGGACACAGATACGCAGTATTTT.

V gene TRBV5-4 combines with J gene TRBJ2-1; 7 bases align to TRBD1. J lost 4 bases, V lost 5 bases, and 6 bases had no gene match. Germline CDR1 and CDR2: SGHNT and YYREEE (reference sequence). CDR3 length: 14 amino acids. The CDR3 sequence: CASRGTADYNEQFF. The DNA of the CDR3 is TGTGCCAGCAGGGGGACAGCCGATTACAATGAGCAGTTCTTC.

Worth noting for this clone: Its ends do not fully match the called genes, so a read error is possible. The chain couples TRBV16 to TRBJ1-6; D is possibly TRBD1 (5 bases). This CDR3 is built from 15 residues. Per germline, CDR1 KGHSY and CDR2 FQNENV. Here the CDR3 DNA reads TGTGCCAGCAGCCAATTTCAGGGCCAGGGCTCACCCCCCCACTTT. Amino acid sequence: CASSQFQGQGSPPHF.

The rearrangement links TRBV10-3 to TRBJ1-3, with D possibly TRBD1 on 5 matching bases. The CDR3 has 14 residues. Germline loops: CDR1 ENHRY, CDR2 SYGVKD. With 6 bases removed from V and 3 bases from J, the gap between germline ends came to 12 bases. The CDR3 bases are TGTGCCATCAGAAGGGGATTGAGTGGAAACACCATATATTTT. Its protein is CAIRRGLSGNTIYF.

DNA for the CDR3: TGTGCCAGCAGCTTAATGCCTGGCGGGTCGAAGACCCAGTACTTC. Translated: CASSLMPGGSKTQYF. This sequence joins TRBV7-3 and TRBJ2-5; D possibly corresponds to TRBD2 (5 bases). Trimming pared 1 base from V and 6 bases from J, leaving 15 bases between. The CDR3 has 15 amino acids. Germline CDR1 SGHTA, CDR2 FQGTGA.

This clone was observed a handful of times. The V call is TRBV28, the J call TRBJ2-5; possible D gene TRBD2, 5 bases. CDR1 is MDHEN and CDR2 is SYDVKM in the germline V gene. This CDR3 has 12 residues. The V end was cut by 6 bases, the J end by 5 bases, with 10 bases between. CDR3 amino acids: CASSLARETQYF. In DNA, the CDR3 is TGTGCCAGCAGCTTAGCGCGGGAGACCCAGTACTTC.

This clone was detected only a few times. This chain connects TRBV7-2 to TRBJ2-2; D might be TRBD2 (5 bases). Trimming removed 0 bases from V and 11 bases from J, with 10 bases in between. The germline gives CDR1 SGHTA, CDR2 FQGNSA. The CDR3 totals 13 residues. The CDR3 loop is CASSLAPDSELFF. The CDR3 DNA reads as TGTGCCAGCAGCTTAGCGCCGGACTCCGAGCTGTTTTTT.

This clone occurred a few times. The DNA of the CDR3 is TGTGCCAGCAGGGCACCGCGGGACAGTTCTGAAGCTTTCTTT. It is translated as CASRAPRDSSEAFF. V gene TRBV2 combines with J gene TRBJ1-1; 7 positions agree with TRBD1. Germline trimming cut 6 bases from V and 6 bases from J; bases unmatched to any gene: 10. This CDR3 is built from 14 residues. CDR1 is SNHLY, CDR2 FYNNEI, per germline.

The CDR3 coding sequence is TGTGCCAGCAGTGACAGGGTGGAAGGCTACACCTTC. This gives the protein CASSDRVEGYTF. The rearrangement links TRBV6-1 to TRBJ1-2; perhaps TRBD1 as D (5 bases). V was clipped by 3 bases and J by 8 bases, with 10 bases between them. The germline V gene encodes CDR1 MNHNS and CDR2 SASEGT. CDR3 size: 12 residues.

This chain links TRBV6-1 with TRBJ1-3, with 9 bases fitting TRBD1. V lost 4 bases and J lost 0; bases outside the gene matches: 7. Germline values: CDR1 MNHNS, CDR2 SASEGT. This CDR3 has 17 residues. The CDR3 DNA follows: TGTGCCAGCAGTGGGCCCTGGACAGGGGACTCTGGAAACACCATATATTTT. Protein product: CASSGPWTGDSGNTIYF.

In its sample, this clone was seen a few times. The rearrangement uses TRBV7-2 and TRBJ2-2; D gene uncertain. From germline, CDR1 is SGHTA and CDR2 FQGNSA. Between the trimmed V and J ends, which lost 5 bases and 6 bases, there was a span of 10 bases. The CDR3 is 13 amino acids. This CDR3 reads CASSQSYAGELFF. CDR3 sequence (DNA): TGTGCCAGCAGCCAGTCATACGCCGGGGAGCTGTTTTTT. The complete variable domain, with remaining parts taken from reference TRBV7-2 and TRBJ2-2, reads GAGVSQSPSNKVTEKGKDVELRCDPISGHTALYWYRQSLGQGLEFLIYFQGNSAPDKSGLPSDRFSAERTGGSVSTLTIQRTQQEDSAVYLCASSQSYAGELFFGEGSRLTVL.

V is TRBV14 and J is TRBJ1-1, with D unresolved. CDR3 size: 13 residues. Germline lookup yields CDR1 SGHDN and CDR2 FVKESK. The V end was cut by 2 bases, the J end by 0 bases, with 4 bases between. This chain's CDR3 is CASSQFMNTEAFF. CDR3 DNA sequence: TGTGCCAGCAGCCAATTTATGAACACTGAAGCTTTCTTT.

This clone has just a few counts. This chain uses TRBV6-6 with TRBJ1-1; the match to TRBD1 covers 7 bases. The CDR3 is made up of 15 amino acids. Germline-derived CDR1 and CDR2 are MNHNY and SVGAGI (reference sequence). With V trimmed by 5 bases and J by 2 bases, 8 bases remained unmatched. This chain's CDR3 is CASSDTGVLNTEAFF. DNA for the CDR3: TGTGCCAGCAGTGATACAGGGGTCCTTAACACTGAAGCTTTCTTT.

CDR3: CASSPRDRGVSEQFF. Written as DNA, the CDR3 is TGCGCCAGCAGCCCCCGGGACAGGGGTGTAAGTGAGCAGTTCTTC. The chain uses TRBV5-1 and TRBJ2-1, with TRBD1 identical over 10 bases. CDR1 SGHRS and CDR2 YFSETQ come from the germline V gene. V lost 4 bases, J lost 9 bases, and 10 bases stayed unmatched. CDR3 length: 15 residues.

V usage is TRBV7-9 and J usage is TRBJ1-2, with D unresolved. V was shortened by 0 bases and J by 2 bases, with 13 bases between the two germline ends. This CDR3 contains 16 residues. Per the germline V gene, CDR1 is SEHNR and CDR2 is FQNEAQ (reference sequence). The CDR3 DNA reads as TGTGCCAGCAGCTTAGCAGCCTCGGGAAAAAACTATGGCTACACCTTC. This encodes CASSLAASGKNYGYTF.

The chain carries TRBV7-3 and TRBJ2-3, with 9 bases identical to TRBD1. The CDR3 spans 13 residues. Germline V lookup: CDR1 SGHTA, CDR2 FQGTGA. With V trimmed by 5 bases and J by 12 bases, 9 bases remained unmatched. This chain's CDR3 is CASSQTRDREQYF. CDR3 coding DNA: TGTGCCAGCAGCCAGACCCGGGACAGGGAACAGTATTTT. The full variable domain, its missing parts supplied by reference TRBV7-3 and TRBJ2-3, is GAGVSQTPSNKVTEKGKYVELRCDPISGHTALYWYRQSLGQGPEFLIYFQGTGAADDSGLPNDRFFAVRPEGSVSTLKIQRTERGDSAVYLCASSQTRDREQYFGPGTRLTVL.

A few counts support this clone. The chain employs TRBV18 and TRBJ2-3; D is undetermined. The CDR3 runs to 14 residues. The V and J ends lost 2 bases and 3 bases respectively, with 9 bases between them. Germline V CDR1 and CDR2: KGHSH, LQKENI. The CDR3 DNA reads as TGTGCCAGCTCACCAATATCTTTAACAGATACGCAGTATTTT. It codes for CASSPISLTDTQYF.

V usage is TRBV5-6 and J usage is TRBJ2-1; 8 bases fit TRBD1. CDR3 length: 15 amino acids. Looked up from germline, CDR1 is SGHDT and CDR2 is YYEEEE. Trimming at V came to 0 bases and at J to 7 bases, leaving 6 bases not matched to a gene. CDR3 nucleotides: TGTGCCAGCAGCTTGGCCGGTGGGACAGGAAATGAGCAGTTCTTC. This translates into CASSLAGGTGNEQFF.

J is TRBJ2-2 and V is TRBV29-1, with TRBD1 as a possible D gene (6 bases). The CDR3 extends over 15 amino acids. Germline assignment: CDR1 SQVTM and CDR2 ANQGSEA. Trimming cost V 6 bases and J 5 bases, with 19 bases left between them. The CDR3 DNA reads TGCAGCGTGGGCGGAAGGACAGTGGGGACCGGGGAGCTGTTTTTT. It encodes CSVGGRTVGTGELFF.

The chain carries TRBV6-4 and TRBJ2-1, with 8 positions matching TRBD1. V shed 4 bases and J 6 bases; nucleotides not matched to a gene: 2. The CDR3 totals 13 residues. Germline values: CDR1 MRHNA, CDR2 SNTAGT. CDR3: CASSGTGINEQFF. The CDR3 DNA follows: TGTGCCAGCAGTGGGACAGGGATCAATGAGCAGTTCTTC.

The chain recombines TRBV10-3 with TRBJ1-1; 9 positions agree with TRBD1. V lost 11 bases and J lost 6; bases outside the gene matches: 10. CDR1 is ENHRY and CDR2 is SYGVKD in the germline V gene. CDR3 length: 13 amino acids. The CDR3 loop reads CAARTGAEAEAFF. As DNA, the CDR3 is TGTGCCGCCCGGACAGGGGCGGAGGCTGAAGCTTTCTTT.